The sample holds many counts of the clone carrying this T cell receptor (beta chain). This sample is drawn from a study of early T cells in non-severe SARS-CoV-2 infection. TCRdb reprocessed the 5' RACE reads with MiXCR, giving one entry per CDR3 protein. The table shows fewer than 85,000 distinct CDR3 sequences, with around 12% occurring only once. The clonotype was recovered from an adult who was a healthcare worker with PCR-confirmed SARS-CoV-2 infection or an uninfected control (not recorded which). The sequenced material came from whole blood.

The CDR3 DNA follows: TGTGCCAGTCAGAACAGGGAGGCCTACGAGCAGTACTTC. It translates to CASQNREAYEQYF. The chain couples TRBV2 to TRBJ2-7, with D tentatively TRBD1 or TRBD2 (6 bases each). Germline assignment: CDR1 SNHLY and CDR2 FYNNEI. The V and J ends lost 9 bases and 2 bases respectively, with 14 bases between them. This CDR3 has 13 residues. Full variable domain (missing parts from reference TRBV2 and TRBJ2-7): EPEVTQTPSHQVTQMGQEVILRCVPISNHLYFYWYRQILGQKVEFLVSFYNNEISEKSEIFDDQFSVERPDGSNFTLKIRSTKLEDSAMYFCASQNREAYEQYFGPGTRLTVT.